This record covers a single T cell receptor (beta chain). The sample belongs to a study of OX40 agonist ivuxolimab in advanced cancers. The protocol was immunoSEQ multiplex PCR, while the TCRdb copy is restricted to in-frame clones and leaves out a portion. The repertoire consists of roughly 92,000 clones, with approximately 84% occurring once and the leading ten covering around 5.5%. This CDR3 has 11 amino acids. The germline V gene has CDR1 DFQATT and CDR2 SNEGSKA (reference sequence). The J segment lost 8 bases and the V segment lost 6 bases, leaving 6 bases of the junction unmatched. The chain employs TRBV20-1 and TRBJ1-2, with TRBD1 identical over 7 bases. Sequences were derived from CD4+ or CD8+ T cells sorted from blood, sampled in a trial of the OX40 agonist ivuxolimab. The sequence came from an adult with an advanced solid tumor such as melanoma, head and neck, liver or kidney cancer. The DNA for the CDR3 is TGCAGTGCCCCGACAGGGAAAGGCTACACCTTC. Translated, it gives CSAPTGKGYTF.